Described below is a single T cell receptor (beta chain) sequence and its context. Antigen specificity is unknown. The sample is drawn from a study of response to subunit inactivated influenza vaccine. Study conclusions and caveats: The authors proposed limited new T cell recruitment per seasonal influenza vaccination.

TCRdb recomputed calls from the RT-PCR reads with MiXCR, one row per CDR3 protein. The table lists hundreds of thousands of distinct CDR3 sequences, about 15% of them singletons. This CDR3 has 15 residues. Between the trimmed V and J ends, which lost 0 bases and 5 bases, there was a span of 11 bases. Material: PBMCs from blood, obtained approximately 13 days after vaccination. The TCR was taken from a man aged 45-60 years who received an inactivated influenza vaccine. The V and J genes are TRBV12-3 or TRBV12-4 and TRBJ1-5; D is unclear. The CDR3 nucleotides read TGTGCCAGCAGTTTAGCGCGGGGAAGGTATCAGCCCCAGCATTTT. This encodes CASSLARGRYQPQHF.